The 15 T cell receptor beta chains in this list originate from one sample, sequenced in a study of T cell repertoires in aging, cancer and after chemotherapy. TCR beta rearrangements were amplified from peripheral blood genomic DNA. Multiplex touch-down PCR with TRB-A/B primers amplified rearranged V-D-J TRB sequences. TCRdb processed the multiplex PCR reads anew with MiXCR; each CDR3 protein has one entry. The table has over 10,000 distinct CDR3 sequences, over 20% seen once; the top ten hold 5% to 6%. Sequenced material: blood. These receptors were taken from a human donor in good health.

This chain links TRBV4-3 with TRBJ1-3; 10 nucleotides agree with TRBD1. CDR3 length: 18 residues. The J segment lost 0 bases and the V segment lost 1 base, leaving 6 bases of the junction unmatched. Germline V gene sequence: CDR1 LGHNA, CDR2 YSLEER. CDR3 amino acids: CASSQATTGGFSGNTIYF. The CDR3 DNA is TGCGCCAGCAGCCAAGCAACGACAGGGGGCTTCTCTGGAAACACCATATATTTT.

V gene TRBV6-6 combines with J gene TRBJ2-5; D call uncertain. This CDR3 comprises 17 residues. The V end was cut by 7 bases, the J end by 4 bases, with 25 bases between. Looked up from germline, CDR1 is MNHNY and CDR2 is SVGAGI (reference sequence). The CDR3 DNA sequence: TGTGCCAGCACCCAAACAATGAGATTCGTACCCAGAGAGACCCAGTACTTC. This gives the protein CASTQTMRFVPRETQYF.

The chain has TRBV7-2 and TRBJ2-7, with D unclear. CDR1 and CDR2 (germline): SGHTA, FQGNSA. Trimming took off 0 bases at V and 5 bases at J, with 5 bases between the two ends. This CDR3 comprises 12 residues. CDR3: CASSLARNEQYF. CDR3 in DNA: TGTGCCAGCAGCTTAGCAAGGAACGAGCAGTACTTC.

Details on this clonotype: A much bigger clone sits one base away, suggesting this may be a read error. This chain joins TRBV7-2 and TRBJ1-1; a possible D gene is TRBD1 (5 bases). Germline V lookup: CDR1 SGHTA, CDR2 FQGNSA. The CDR3 is 15 amino acids. DNA of the CDR3: TGTGCCAGCAGCTTGGCCGGTCCACGGGGGACTGAAGCTTTATTT. Protein: CASSLAGPRGTEALF.

This clonotype was detected a few times. The chain joins TRBV7-3 to TRBJ2-6, with D perhaps matching TRBD2 (6 bases). The CDR3 spans 16 residues. The V end was cut by 1 base, the J end by 4 bases, with 11 bases between. Germline CDR1 SGHTA, CDR2 FQGTGA. CDR3 residues: CASSLIGGGGANVLTF. In nucleotides, the CDR3 is TGTGCCAGCAGCTTAATCGGTGGAGGGGGGGCCAACGTCCTGACTTTC. The complete variable domain, with remaining parts taken from reference TRBV7-3 and TRBJ2-6, reads GAGVSQTPSNKVTEKGKYVELRCDPISGHTALYWYRQSLGQGPEFLIYFQGTGAADDSGLPNDRFFAVRPEGSVSTLKIQRTERGDSAVYLCASSLIGGGGANVLTFGAGSRLTVL.

This clonotype was detected only a few times. This sequence joins TRBV20-1 and TRBJ1-1; unclear D gene. V was shortened by 7 bases and J by 0 bases, with 9 bases between the two germline ends. This CDR3 has 12 amino acids. Germline V gene sequence: CDR1 DFQATT, CDR2 SNEGSKA (reference sequence). CDR3 DNA sequence: TGCAGTGGAGAGGGAATGAACACTGAAGCTTTCTTT. As protein: CSGEGMNTEAFF.

This clonotype has a handful of counts. Compared with germline, one end of the junction differs, possibly owing to a read error. The chain joins TRBV4-3 to TRBJ1-1; D gene uncertain. CDR3 length equals 13 residues. From germline, CDR1 is LGHNA and CDR2 YSLEER. This CDR3 is CASGFNRGTEAFF. In nucleotides, the CDR3 is TGTGCCAGCGGATTCAATCGGGGCACTGAAGCTTTCTTT.

The chain employs TRBV10-3 and TRBJ2-4; D perhaps matches TRBD1 (5 bases). Between the trimmed V and J ends, which lost 8 bases and 3 bases, there was a span of 11 bases. The germline gives CDR1 ENHRY, CDR2 SYGVKD. CDR3 size: 13 residues. The DNA for the CDR3 is TGTGCCATCGGTACGCAGGGCAAAAACATTCAGTACTTC. Translated, it gives CAIGTQGKNIQYF.

The rearrangement links TRBV21-1 to TRBJ1-4; TRBD1, the table's D call, was not compared with the DNA. TRBV21-1 is assigned pseudogene status. The CDR3 sequence is 13 residues long. This chain's CDR3 is CASSRQGDEKLFF. The CDR3 DNA is TGTGCCAGCAGCAGACAGGGTGATGAAAAACTGTTTTTT.

In this sample, this clonotype turned up many times. The chain has TRBV5-1 and TRBJ1-4; TRBD1 matches 7 bases. Germline V gene lookup returns CDR1 SGHRS and CDR2 YFSETQ. The CDR3 is made up of 14 amino acids. V dropped 4 bases and J dropped 8; count of bases not matched to a gene: 8. CDR3 in amino acids: CASSGDGQAEKLFF. DNA for the CDR3: TGCGCCAGCAGCGGAGATGGACAGGCGGAAAAACTGTTTTTT.

This clonotype turned up a few times. J is TRBJ2-1 and V is TRBV7-9, with D uncertain. The V gene lost 3 bases and the J gene lost 6 bases, with 6 bases spanning the gap. In germline, CDR1 is SEHNR, CDR2 FQNEAQ (reference sequence). The CDR3 is 12 residues long. The CDR3 reads CASSLISNEQFF. CDR3 nucleotides: TGTGCCAGCAGCTTGATATCCAATGAGCAGTTCTTC. The entire variable domain, with the rest obtained from reference TRBV7-9 and TRBJ2-1, is as follows: DTGVSQNPRHKITKRGQNVTFRCDPISEHNRLYWYRQTLGQGPEFLTYFQNEAQLEKSRLLSDRFSAERPKGSFSTLEIQRTEQGDSAMYLCASSLISNEQFFGPGTRLTVL.

V gene TRBV20-1 combines with J gene TRBJ1-5; D possibly corresponds to TRBD1 (5 bases). The V gene lost 1 base and the J gene lost 2 bases, with 9 bases spanning the gap. The CDR3 runs to 14 residues. Germline CDR1 DFQATT, CDR2 SNEGSKA (reference sequence). DNA of the CDR3: TGCAGTGCTAGAGGACAGTATGGCAATCAGCCCCAGCATTTT. It codes for CSARGQYGNQPQHF.

This clonotype was detected only a few times. The chain recombines TRBV14 with TRBJ2-1, with D perhaps matching TRBD2 (7 bases). Trimming removed 0 bases at V and 11 bases at J, with 17 bases between. The CDR3 loop spans 15 amino acids. From germline, CDR1 is SGHDN and CDR2 FVKESK. This CDR3 is CASSQERRGGLKQFF. Here the CDR3 DNA reads TGTGCCAGCAGCCAAGAAAGGAGGGGGGGCTTAAAGCAGTTCTTC.

This clonotype has a handful of counts. This chain connects TRBV4-2 to TRBJ1-1; possible D gene TRBD1, 5 bases. CDR1 is LGHNA and CDR2 is YNFKEQ in the germline V gene. Trimming removed 1 base from V and 1 base from J, with 10 bases in between. CDR3 length: 15 amino acids. CDR3 coding DNA: TGTGCCAGCAGCCAAGGGTCTGGGACGAACACTGAAGCTTTCTTT. It is translated as CASSQGSGTNTEAFF.

This chain connects TRBV18 to TRBJ1-1; 7 nucleotides line up with TRBD1. The CDR3 is 15 residues long. The J segment lost 4 bases and the V segment lost 3 bases, leaving 8 bases of the junction unmatched. The V gene's germline CDR1 is KGHSH and CDR2 LQKENI. CDR3 DNA: TGTGCCAGCTCACCCTCCGGACAGGTCGGCACTGAAGCTTTCTTT. Its translation: CASSPSGQVGTEAFF.